The present T cell receptor beta chain was sequenced within a study of shared clonotypes between healthy human individuals. Per the authors' pipeline: From ImmunoSEQ came sequences covering only the junction and carrying no quality scores, so filtering differed. Assay: immunoSEQ multiplex PCR; the TCRdb copy retains only in-frame clones and omits some. For V, J and clone size, that table is used; D and trimming come from the DNA. The sample holds 2 million to 3 million clones; over 85% are singletons and the top ten take about 0.38%. The study's findings and limits: Non-shared clonotypes were found to have lower generation probabilities than the clonotypes that were shared by all four of the sorted-subset donors.

Note on this clone: Its antigen is as yet unknown.

Trimming removed 3 bases from V and 4 bases from J, with 15 bases in between. Germline V gene sequence: CDR1 MDHEN, CDR2 SYDVKM. CDR3 length: 16 amino acids. The chain is built from TRBV28 and TRBJ1-4, with D possibly TRBD1 on 5 matching bases. Material: naive CD4+ T cells from PBMCs. Subset meaning: CD45RA+ positively selected. The TCR sequence derives from a man aged 18 to 30 in good health. Some clones in this sample may be carry-over from other donors' samples. Here the CDR3 reads CASSFPSGALNEKLFF. CDR3 DNA: TGTGCCAGCAGTTTCCCCTCCGGGGCCCTTAATGAAAAACTGTTTTTT.